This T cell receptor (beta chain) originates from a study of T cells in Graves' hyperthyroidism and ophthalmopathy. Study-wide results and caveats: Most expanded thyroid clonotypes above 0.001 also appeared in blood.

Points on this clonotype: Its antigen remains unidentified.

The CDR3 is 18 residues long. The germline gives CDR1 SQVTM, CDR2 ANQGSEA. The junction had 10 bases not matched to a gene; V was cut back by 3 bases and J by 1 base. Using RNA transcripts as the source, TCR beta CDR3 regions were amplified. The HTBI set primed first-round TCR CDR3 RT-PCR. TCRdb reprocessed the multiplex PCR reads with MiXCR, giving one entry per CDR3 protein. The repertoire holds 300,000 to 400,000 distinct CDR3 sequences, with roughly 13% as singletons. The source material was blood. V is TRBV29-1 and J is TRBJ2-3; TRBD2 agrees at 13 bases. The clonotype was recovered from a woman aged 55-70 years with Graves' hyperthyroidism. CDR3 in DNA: TGCAGCGTTGACGGACTAGCGGGAGAATATGGTGGCACAGATACGCAGTATTTT. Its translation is CSVDGLAGEYGGTDTQYF.